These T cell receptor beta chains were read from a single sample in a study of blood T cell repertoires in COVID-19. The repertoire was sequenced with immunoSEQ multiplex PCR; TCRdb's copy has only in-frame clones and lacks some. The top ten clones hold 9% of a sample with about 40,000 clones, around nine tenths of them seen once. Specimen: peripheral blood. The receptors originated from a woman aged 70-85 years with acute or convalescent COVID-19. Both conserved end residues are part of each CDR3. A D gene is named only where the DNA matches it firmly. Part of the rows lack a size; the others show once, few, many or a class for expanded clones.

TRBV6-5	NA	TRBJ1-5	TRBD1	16	TGTGCCAGCAGTTATCCAGGGGGTGTTAGCAATCAGCCCCAGCATTTT	CASSYPGGVSNQPQHF
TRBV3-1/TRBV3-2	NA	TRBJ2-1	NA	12	TGTGCCAGCAGTCGTACTAGCCGAGAGCAGTTCTTC	CASSRTSREQFF
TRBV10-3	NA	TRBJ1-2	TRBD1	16	TGTGCCATCAGGGGGACAGGGGTTTGGAGTAACTATGGCTACACCTTC	CAIRGTGVWSNYGYTF
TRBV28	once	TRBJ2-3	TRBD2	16	TGTGCCAGCAGTTTACCGTGGCGGGGGGGCCTCGGTACGCAGTATTTT	CASSLPWRGGLGTQYF
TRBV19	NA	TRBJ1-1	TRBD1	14	TGTGCCAGTAACCCAGGGGGCCTGGACACTGAAGCTTTCTTT	CASNPGGLDTEAFF
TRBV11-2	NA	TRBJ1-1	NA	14	TGTGCCAGCAGCTTCCAACACCCGAACACTGAAGCTTTCTTT	CASSFQHPNTEAFF
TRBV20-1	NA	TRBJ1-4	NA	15	TGCAGTGCTAGTCAAACAGGGAGGGCTAGTGAAAAACTGTTTTTT	CSASQTGRASEKLFF
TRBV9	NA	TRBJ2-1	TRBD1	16	TGTGCCAGCAGCACCGGACAGGGAGTATCCTACAATGAGCAGTTCTTC	CASSTGQGVSYNEQFF
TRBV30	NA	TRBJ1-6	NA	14	TGTGCCTGGACCGAGAGCTCCTATAATTCACCCCTCCACTTT	CAWTESSYNSPLHF
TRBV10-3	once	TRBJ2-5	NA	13	TGTGCCACCAAGTCGGGTTTTCAAGAGACCCAGTACTTC	CATKSGFQETQYF
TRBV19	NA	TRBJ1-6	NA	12	TGTGCCAGTAGTATAGGAGGTTCACCCCTCCACTTT	CASSIGGSPLHF
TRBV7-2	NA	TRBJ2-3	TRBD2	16	TGTGCCAGCAGCTTAGTACTAGCGGGGGACACAGATACGCAGTATTTT	CASSLVLAGDTDTQYF
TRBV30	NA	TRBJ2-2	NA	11	TGTGCCTGGACAGACACCGGGGAGCTGTTTTTT	CAWTDTGELFF
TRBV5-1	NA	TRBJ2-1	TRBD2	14	TGCGCCAGCAGCTTTCGTAGCGGGGAGGGGAGGGAGTTCTTC	CASSFRSGEGREFF
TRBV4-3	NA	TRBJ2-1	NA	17	TGCGCCAGCAGCCAAGATACTTTGAGGGTCTCATACAATGAGCAGTTCTTC	CASSQDTLRVSYNEQFF
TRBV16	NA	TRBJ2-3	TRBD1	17	TGTGCCAGCAGCCAATCGTTTTTAGGGACAGCAACAGATACGCAGTATTTT	CASSQSFLGTATDTQYF
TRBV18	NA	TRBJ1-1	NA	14	TGTGCCAGCTCACCATCTATCCAGAACACTGAAGCTTTCTTT	CASSPSIQNTEAFF